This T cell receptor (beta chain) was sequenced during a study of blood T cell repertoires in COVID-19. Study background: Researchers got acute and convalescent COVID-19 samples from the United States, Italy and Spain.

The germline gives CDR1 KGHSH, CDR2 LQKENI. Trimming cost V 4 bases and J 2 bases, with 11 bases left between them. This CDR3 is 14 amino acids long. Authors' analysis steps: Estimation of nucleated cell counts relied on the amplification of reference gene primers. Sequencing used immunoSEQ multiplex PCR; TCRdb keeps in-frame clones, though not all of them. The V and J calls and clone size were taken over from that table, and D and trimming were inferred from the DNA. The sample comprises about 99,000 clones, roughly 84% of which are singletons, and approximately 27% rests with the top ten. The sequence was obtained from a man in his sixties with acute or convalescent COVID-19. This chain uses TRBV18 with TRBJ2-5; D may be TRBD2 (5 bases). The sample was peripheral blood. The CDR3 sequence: CASSRPGTQETQYF. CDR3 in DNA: TGTGCCAGCTCACGTCCGGGAACTCAAGAGACCCAGTACTTC.